The rows below give T cell receptor beta chains drawn from one sample of a study of cytomegalovirus exposure and HLA in healthy donors. Clones were read by immunoSEQ multiplex PCR, and TCRdb kept only the in-frame ones, dropping some. The sample shows around 260,000 clones, over 70% of them seen only once. Sequencing used PBMCs. The source of these receptors is a girl aged 2 to 10 in good health and CMV-seronegative. Each CDR3 is given without its conserved first and last residue.

v_call cdr3_aa
TRBV5-6 ASSLDIRGGGDQF
TRBV7-9 ASSFTDREQY
TRBV6-1 ASTLGTENTEAF
TRBV29-1 SVDGLAGGQETQY
TRBV5-1 ASSSSGQGKNIQY
TRBV18 ASSPTEEQF
TRBV11-2 ASSLRLSGSYGYT
TRBV30 AGGGGGDQPQH
TRBV7-9 ASSAGGGRTEAF
TRBV7-8 ASSGYSDRETQY
TRBV30 ATRGLAGDRASF
TRBV10-3 AISDQDLRFYEQY
TRBV25-1 ASSDAMREAFFGQY
TRBV7-9 ASSFWISGEETQY
TRBV7-2 ASSSSRIAKNIQY
TRBV6-1 ASSEANDIAGVETQY
TRBV7-9 ASSSQDRGYEKLF
TRBV5-1 ASSFVGADTQY
TRBV13 ASSFSGASGTLPTDTQY
TRBV4-2 ASSQDPGPDNSPLH